This TCR beta chain stems from a study of beta chain features in type 1 diabetes. Turning to the study itself: Regarding age, gender and cell yields, patients proved similar to healthy donors. Findings of the study overall: Shorter TCRB CDR3s, moderately but significantly so, marked every one of the four CD4+ subsets in Type 1 diabetes patients.

With regard to this clone: The antigen remains unidentified.

Expressed TCRB transcripts were sequenced after all isolated RNA was converted to cDNA. Average reads for naive, central memory and regulatory T cell samples were about 3.7 million. Repertoires were generated with immunoSEQ multiplex PCR, while TCRdb's copy carries only in-frame clones and drops some. The sample yields hundreds of thousands of clones, around 15% seen once. The V end lost 6 bases, the J end lost 8 bases, and 22 bases lay between the germline ends. This CDR3 has 14 amino acids. CDR1 is SQVTM, CDR2 ANQGSEA, per germline. This chain uses TRBV29-1 with TRBJ1-2, with D unresolved. This sequence originates from a man between 18 and 35 years old with type 1 diabetes. Input material: naive CD4+ T cells from blood. This CDR3 reads CSVDYRPHGEGYTF. In DNA, the CDR3 is TGCAGCGTAGACTACCGGCCCCACGGAGAAGGCTACACCTTC.